The clone carrying this TCR beta chain was detected once. Its specificity is unknown. These data originate in a study of T cell responses to AZD1222 COVID-19 vaccine. Study as a whole: Some second doses came at about 4 weeks and others at about 12 weeks; these were pooled. General study results and limits: Two doses of AZD1222 preceded a rise in Spike-specific TCR breadth and depth.

Germline V gene data show CDR1 as SGHTA and CDR2 as FQGNSA. The V end was cut by 5 bases, the J end by 2 bases, with 10 bases between. This CDR3 is 14 amino acids long. TCRdb's copy holds only in-frame clones and misses some; the assay was immunoSEQ multiplex PCR. The profile shows about 150,000 clones, roughly 87% of them singletons. The sample consisted of peripheral blood, taken on day 0 of AZD1222 vaccination. The receptor was isolated from an adult in good health. V gene TRBV7-2 combines with J gene TRBJ2-1; tentatively, D is TRBD2 (6 bases). CDR3 sequence reads: CASSTSITYNEQFF. CDR3 in DNA: TGTGCCAGCAGCACTAGCATTACCTACAATGAGCAGTTCTTC.